These 2 T cell receptor beta chains originate from one sample sequenced in a study of blood T cells in healthy people across ages. Then a second PCR, running about 6 to 12 cycles, was carried out with a sample-barcoded 5' primer and a J-beta primer mix. A single record per CDR3 protein comes from TCRdb applying MiXCR to the 5' RACE reads. The sample carries over 750,000 distinct CDR3 sequences, around a quarter recorded once. These same records also appear under a second study, on T cells of mothers and their children.

Material for sequencing was blood. The receptor set was obtained from a boy younger than 18 in good health.

The rearrangement links TRBV18 to TRBJ2-3, with 8 bases matching TRBD1. CDR1 KGHSH and CDR2 LQKENI come from the germline V gene. Trimming cost V 3 bases and J 3 bases; bases outside gene matches: 2. This CDR3 is 14 amino acids long. CDR3 nucleotides: TGTGCCAGCTCACCGACAGGGGTAACAGATACGCAGTATTTT. Translated, it gives CASSPTGVTDTQYF. Full variable domain (remainder filled in from reference TRBV18 and TRBJ2-3): NAGVMQNPRHLVRRRGQEARLRCSPMKGHSHVYWYRQLPEEGLKFMVYLQKENIIDESGMPKERFSAEFPKEGPSILRIQQVVRGDSAAYFCASSPTGVTDTQYFGPGTRLTVL.

V usage is TRBV4-1 and J usage is TRBJ1-2; D might be TRBD1 (5 bases). Germline V gives CDR1 MGHRA, CDR2 YSYEKL. V shed 2 bases and J shed 8 bases, with 18 bases lying between them. The CDR3 runs to 15 residues. Here the CDR3 DNA reads TGCGCCAGCAGCCAACCTGCCGGAGAGGGGCAAGGCTACACCTTC. It yields the protein CASSQPAGEGQGYTF.